This T cell receptor (beta chain) came from a study of cytomegalovirus exposure and HLA in healthy donors. The PCR used 60 Vbeta and 13 Jbeta primers. TCRdb's copy holds only in-frame clones and misses some; the assay was immunoSEQ multiplex PCR. Of 190,000 or so clones in the sample, about 80% were seen once. Germline loops: CDR1 MNHEY, CDR2 SMNVEV (reference sequence). V was shortened by 3 bases and J by 2 bases, with 14 bases between the two germline ends. The CDR3 has 16 residues. The chain has TRBV27 and TRBJ1-5; D uncertain. Sequencing input: PBMCs. This sequence originates from a boy younger than 18 in good health and CMV-seronegative. As DNA, the CDR3 is TGTGCCAGCAGTTTTCGAGCAGGCTTGGGCAATCAGCCCCAGCATTTT. It codes for CASSFRAGLGNQPQHF.